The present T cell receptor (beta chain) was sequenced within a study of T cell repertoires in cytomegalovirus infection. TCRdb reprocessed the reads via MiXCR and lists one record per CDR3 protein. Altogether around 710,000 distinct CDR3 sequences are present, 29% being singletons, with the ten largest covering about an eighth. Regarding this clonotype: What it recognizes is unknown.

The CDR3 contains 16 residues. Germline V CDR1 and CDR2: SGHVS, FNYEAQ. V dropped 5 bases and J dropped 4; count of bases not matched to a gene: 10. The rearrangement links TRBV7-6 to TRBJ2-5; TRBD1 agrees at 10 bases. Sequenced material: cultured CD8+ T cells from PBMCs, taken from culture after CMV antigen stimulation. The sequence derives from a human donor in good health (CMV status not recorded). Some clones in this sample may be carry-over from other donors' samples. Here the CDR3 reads CASSPMTGGLRETQYF. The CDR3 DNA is TGTGCCAGCAGCCCCATGACAGGGGGCCTACGAGAGACCCAGTACTTC.